The text below deals with one T cell receptor (beta chain). The data are from a study of blood T cell repertoires in COVID-19. Sequenced by immunoSEQ multiplex PCR; TCRdb stores in-frame clones only, minus some. The data hold around 68,000 clones, with 75% to 90% observed a single time. The receptor was isolated from a human donor in a cohort sampled during active COVID-19. The source material was peripheral blood.

The CDR3 bases are TGTGCCAGTACCGTTCCTCGGGGGGGGCGCGCTGAAGCTTTCTTT. This gives the protein CASTVPRGGRAEAFF. This chain uses TRBV19 with TRBJ1-1; D perhaps matches TRBD1 (6 bases). The length of the CDR3 is 15 residues. Trimming removed 7 bases at V and 6 bases at J, with 21 bases between. Germline loops: CDR1 LNHDA, CDR2 SQIVND (reference sequence). The variable domain in full, with the rest retrieved from reference TRBV19 and TRBJ1-1, is DGGITQSPKYLFRKEGQNVTLSCEQNLNHDAMYWYRQDPGQGLRLIYYSQIVNDFQKGDIAEGYSVSREKKESFPLTVTSAQKNPTAFYLCASTVPRGGRAEAFFGQGTRLTVV.